This T cell receptor beta chain comes out of a study of blood T cell repertoires in COVID-19. For the study at large: T cells, B-cell-depleted T cells, or PBMCs provided the cDNA or gDNA that served as material.

In this sample, this clone turned up once. This table comes from immunoSEQ multiplex PCR, and its TCRdb copy is limited to in-frame clones, with some not included. The table lists 80,000 or so clones, about 89% of them singletons. CDR3 length: 12 amino acids. The V gene lost 8 bases and the J gene lost 1 base, with 9 bases spanning the gap. The germline gives CDR1 MNHEY, CDR2 SVGAGI. Sample: peripheral blood. This receptor was taken from a woman aged 55-69 years with acute or convalescent COVID-19. The genes are TRBV6-5 and TRBJ2-7; D is possibly TRBD2 (5 bases). CDR3 sequence reads: CASVGESYEQYF. The CDR3 nucleotides read TGTGCCAGCGTCGGGGAATCCTACGAGCAGTACTTC.